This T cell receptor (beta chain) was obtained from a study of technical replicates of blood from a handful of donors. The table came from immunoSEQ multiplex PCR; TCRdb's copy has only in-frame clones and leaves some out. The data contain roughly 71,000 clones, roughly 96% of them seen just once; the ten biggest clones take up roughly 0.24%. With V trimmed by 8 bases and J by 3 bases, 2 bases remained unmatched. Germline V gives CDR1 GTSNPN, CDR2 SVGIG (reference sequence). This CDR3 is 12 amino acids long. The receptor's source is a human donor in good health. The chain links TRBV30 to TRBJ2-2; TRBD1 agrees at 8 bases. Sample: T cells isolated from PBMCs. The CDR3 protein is CAKTGDTGELFF. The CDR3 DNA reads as TGTGCCAAGACAGGGGACACCGGGGAGCTGTTTTTT.